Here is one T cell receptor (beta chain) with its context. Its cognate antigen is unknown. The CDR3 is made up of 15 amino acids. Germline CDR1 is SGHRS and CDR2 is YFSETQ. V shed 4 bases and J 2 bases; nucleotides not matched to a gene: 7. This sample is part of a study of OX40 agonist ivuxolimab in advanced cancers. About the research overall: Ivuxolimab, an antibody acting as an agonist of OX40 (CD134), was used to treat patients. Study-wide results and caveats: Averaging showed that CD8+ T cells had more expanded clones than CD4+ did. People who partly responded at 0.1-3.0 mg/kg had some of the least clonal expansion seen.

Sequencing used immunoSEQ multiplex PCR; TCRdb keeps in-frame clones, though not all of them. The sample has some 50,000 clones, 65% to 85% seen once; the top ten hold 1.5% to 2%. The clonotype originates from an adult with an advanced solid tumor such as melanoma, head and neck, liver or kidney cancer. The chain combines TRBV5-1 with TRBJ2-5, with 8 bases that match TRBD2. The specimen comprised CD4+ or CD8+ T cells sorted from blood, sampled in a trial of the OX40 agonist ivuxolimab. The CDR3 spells CASSREGFVQETQYF. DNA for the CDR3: TGCGCCAGCAGCCGGGAGGGCTTTGTTCAAGAGACCCAGTACTTC.